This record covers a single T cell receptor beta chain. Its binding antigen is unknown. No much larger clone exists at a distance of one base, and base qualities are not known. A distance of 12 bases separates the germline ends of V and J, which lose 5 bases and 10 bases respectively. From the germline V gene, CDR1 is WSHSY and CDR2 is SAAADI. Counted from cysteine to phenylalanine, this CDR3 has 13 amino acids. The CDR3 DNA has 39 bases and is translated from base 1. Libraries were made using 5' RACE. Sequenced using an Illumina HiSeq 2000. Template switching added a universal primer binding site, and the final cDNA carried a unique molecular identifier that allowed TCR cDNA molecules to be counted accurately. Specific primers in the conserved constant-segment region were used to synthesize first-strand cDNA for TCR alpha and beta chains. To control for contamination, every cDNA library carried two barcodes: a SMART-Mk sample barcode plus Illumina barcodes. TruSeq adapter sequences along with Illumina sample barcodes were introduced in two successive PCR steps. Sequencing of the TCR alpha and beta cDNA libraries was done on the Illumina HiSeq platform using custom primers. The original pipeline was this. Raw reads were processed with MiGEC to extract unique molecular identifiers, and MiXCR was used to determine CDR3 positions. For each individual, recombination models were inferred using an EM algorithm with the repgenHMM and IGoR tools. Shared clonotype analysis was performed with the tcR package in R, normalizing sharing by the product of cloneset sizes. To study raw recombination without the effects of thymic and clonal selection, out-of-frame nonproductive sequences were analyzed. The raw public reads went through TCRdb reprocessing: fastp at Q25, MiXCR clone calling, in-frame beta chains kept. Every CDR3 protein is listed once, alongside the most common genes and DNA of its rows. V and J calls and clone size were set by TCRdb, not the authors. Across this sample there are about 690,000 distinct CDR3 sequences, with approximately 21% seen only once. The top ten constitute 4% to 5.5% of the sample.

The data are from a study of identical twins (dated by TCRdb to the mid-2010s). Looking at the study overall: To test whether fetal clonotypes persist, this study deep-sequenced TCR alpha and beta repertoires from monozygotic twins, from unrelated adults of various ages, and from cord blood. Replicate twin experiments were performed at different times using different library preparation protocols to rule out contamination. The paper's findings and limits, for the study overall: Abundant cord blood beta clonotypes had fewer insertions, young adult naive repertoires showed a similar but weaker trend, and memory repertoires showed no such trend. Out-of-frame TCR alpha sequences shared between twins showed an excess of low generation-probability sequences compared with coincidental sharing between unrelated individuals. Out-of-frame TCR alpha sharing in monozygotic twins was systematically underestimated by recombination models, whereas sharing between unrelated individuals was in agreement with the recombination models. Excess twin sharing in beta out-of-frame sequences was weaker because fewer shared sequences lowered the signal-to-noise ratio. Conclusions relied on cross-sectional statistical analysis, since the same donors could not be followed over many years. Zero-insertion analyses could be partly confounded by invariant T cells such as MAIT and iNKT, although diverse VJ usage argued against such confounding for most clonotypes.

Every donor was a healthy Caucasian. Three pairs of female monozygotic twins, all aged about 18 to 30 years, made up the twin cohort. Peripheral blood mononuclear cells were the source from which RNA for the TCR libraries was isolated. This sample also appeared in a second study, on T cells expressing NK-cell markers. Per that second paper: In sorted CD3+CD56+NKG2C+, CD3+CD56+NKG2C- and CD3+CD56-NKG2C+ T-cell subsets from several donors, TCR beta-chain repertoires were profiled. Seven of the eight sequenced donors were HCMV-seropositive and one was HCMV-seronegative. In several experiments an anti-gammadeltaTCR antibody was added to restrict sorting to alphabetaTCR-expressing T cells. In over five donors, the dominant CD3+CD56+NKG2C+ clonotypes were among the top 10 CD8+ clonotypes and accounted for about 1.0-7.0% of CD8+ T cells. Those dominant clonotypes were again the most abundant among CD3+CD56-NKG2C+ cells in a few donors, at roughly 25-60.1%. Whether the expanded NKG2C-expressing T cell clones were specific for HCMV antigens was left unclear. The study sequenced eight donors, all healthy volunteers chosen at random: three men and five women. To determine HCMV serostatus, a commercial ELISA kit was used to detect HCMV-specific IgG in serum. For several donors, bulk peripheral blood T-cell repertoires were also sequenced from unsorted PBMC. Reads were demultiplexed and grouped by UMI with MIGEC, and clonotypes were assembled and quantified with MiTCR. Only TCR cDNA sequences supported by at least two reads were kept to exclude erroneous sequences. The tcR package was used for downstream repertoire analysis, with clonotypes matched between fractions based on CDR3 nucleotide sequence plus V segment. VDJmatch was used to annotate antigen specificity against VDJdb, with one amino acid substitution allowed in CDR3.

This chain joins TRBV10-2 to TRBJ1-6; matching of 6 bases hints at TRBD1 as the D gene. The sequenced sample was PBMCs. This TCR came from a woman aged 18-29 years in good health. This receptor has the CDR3 CASSTGTGSPLHF. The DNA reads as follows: TGCGCCAGCAGTACAGGGACCGGCTCACCCCTCCACTTT.